What follows are 6 T cell receptor beta chains derived from one specimen sequenced in a study of blood T cell repertoires in COVID-19. Method: immunoSEQ multiplex PCR; TCRdb's copy keeps in-frame clones and lacks some. The table has 200,000 to 250,000 clones, roughly 85% seen once. Source material: peripheral blood. Receptor source: a man aged 50 to 59 who had recovered from COVID-19.

V is TRBV6-5 and J is TRBJ1-5, with D perhaps matching TRBD1 (5 bases). Trimming took 5 bases from V and 1 from J, leaving 12 bases between them. The CDR3 is made up of 15 amino acids. The germline V gene has CDR1 MNHEY and CDR2 SVGAGI. The CDR3 is CASSRQKGSNQPQHF. CDR3 bases: TGTGCCAGCAGTAGACAGAAAGGGAGCAATCAGCCCCAGCATTTT.

CDR3 DNA sequence: TGCGCCAGCAGCCCCCGGGACAGGAACACCGGGGAGCTGTTTTTT. Translated, it gives CASSPRDRNTGELFF. V and J are TRBV5-1 and TRBJ2-2; 7 bases agree with TRBD1. The CDR3 covers 15 residues. V lost 4 bases to trimming and J lost 1 base; unmatched junction nucleotides: 4. Germline-derived CDR1 and CDR2 are SGHRS and YFSETQ. Supplemented by reference TRBV5-1 and TRBJ2-2, the full variable domain reads KAGVTQTPRYLIKTRGQQVTLSCSPISGHRSVSWYQQTPGQGLQFLFEYFSETQRNKGNFPGRFSGRQFSNSRSEMNVSTLELGDSALYLCASSPRDRNTGELFFGEGSRLTVL.

The chain combines TRBV7-8 with TRBJ2-1; TRBD1 aligns across 7 bases. This CDR3 has 15 amino acids. The germline gives CDR1 SGHVS, CDR2 FQNEAQ. Trimming took 5 bases from V and 2 from J; bases not matched to a gene: 6. As DNA, the CDR3 is TGTGCCAGCAGCCATGACAGGGTAGCCTACAATGAGCAGTTCTTC. Encoded protein: CASSHDRVAYNEQFF.

This clone turned up a few times. The CDR3 is CASSALSGDQPQHF. The CDR3 nucleotides read TGTGCCAGCAGTGCCCTCTCCGGGGATCAGCCCCAGCATTTT. The gene calls are TRBV6-4 and TRBJ1-5; no clear D gene. Trimming shortened V by 4 bases and J by 5 bases, and 12 bases separated the two germline ends. The length of the CDR3 is 14 residues. Germline V gives CDR1 MRHNA, CDR2 SNTAGT.

The chain links TRBV28 to TRBJ1-1; D not certain. The length of the CDR3 is 12 residues. The V gene lost 3 bases and the J gene lost 3 bases, with 5 bases spanning the gap. CDR1 MDHEN and CDR2 SYDVKM come from the germline V gene. CDR3 in amino acids: CASSLRYTEAFF. In DNA form, the CDR3 reads TGTGCCAGCAGTTTGAGATACACTGAAGCTTTCTTT.

This chain connects TRBV2 to TRBJ1-2, with 7 bases fitting TRBD1. Per germline, CDR1 SNHLY and CDR2 FYNNEI. V shed 6 bases, J shed 7 bases, and the junction held 14 bases outside the gene matches. This CDR3 has 15 amino acids. The CDR3 DNA reads as TGTGCCAGCAGAGCCGACAGGGTTTCTTGGGGTGGCTACACCTTC. The encoded protein is CASRADRVSWGGYTF.